Listed below are T cell receptor beta chains from one sample, sequenced in a study of shared clonotypes between healthy human individuals. Assay used: immunoSEQ multiplex PCR; TCRdb lists only in-frame clones, some missing. The sample has 2,500,000 or so clones, over 85% seen once. The sequenced sample was naive CD4+ T cells from PBMCs. The receptors here all came from a man aged 18 to 35 in good health. Some clones in this sample may be carry-over from other donors' samples. Each CDR3 is given with its conserved first and last residue. A D gene is named only where the DNA matches it firmly. The size of a clone is reported for some rows only, either as once, few or many, or as a class for expanded clones.

size,D,J,V,DNA,CDR3
.,.,TRBJ2-2,TRBV9,TGTGCCAGCAGCCCTCAAGTCAGGGGTTGGACCGGGGAGCTGTTTTTT,CASSPQVRGWTGELFF
once,.,TRBJ2-5,TRBV5-1,TGCGCCAGCAGCCCGGACGGGGCTCGGGGAGAGACCCAGTACTTC,CASSPDGARGETQYF
.,TRBD1,TRBJ2-2,TRBV9,TGTGCCAGCAGCCAGGGACAGGGAAACACCGGGGAGCTGTTTTTT,CASSQGQGNTGELFF
.,.,TRBJ1-1,TRBV29-1,TGCAGCGTTGTTTTGTCCACTGAAGCTTTCTTT,CSVVLSTEAFF
.,.,TRBJ2-2,TRBV27,TGTGCCAGCAGTTTTTTGGTAACGGGAAGAAGCACCGGGGAGCTGTTTTTT,CASSFLVTGRSTGELFF
.,TRBD1,TRBJ2-7,TRBV5-1,TGCGCCAGCAGCGCCGGGACAGGGGAAATCTACGAGCAGTACTTC,CASSAGTGEIYEQYF
.,.,TRBJ2-3,TRBV6-5,TGTGCCAGCAGTTACTCTTTTACAGGGAGCACAGATACGCAGTATTTT,CASSYSFTGSTDTQYF
.,TRBD2,TRBJ2-2,TRBV28,TGTGCCAGCACGACTAGCGGGAAATCGGGCGGGGAGCTGTTTTTT,CASTTSGKSGGELFF
.,TRBD1,TRBJ2-7,TRBV5-5,TGTGCCAGCAGCTTGTGGTTCGGGACAGGGACCTACGAGCAGTACTTC,CASSLWFGTGTYEQYF
.,TRBD1,TRBJ2-7,TRBV28,TGTGCCAGCAGTACCTACTTCGACAGGGGGTACGAGCAGTACTTC,CASSTYFDRGYEQYF
.,.,TRBJ1-1,TRBV20-1,TGCAGTGCTAAACGAATCCCTGAAGCTTTCTTT,CSAKRIPEAFF
.,.,TRBJ2-5,TRBV30,TGTGCCTGGACGGTTGGCGTGGGGTGGGGAGAGACCCAGTACTTC,CAWTVGVGWGETQYF
.,TRBD1,TRBJ1-2,TRBV28,TGTGCCAGCAGTCTCCAGCGGACAGGGCGGTACTATGGCTACACCTTC,CASSLQRTGRYYGYTF
.,TRBD1,TRBJ2-7,TRBV7-9,TGTGCCAGCAGCTCCGGGACAGGGGAAAAGCCCTACGAGCAGTACTTC,CASSSGTGEKPYEQYF
.,.,TRBJ2-7,TRBV19,TGTGCCAGCCGGGACTACGAGCAGTACTTC,CASRDYEQYF
.,TRBD2,TRBJ2-1,TRBV10-1,TGCGCCAGCCAGAGCGGGAGCAGGATCGGGGAGCAGTTCTTC,CASQSGSRIGEQFF
.,.,TRBJ2-5,TRBV29-1,TGCAGCGCCCTAGAACAGACCCAGTACTTC,CSALEQTQYF
.,.,TRBJ1-4,TRBV2,TGTGCCAACTCCTTTGCAACTAATGAAAAACTGTTTTTT,CANSFATNEKLFF
.,.,TRBJ2-7,TRBV5-5,TGTGCCAGCAGCTTGTTACCGAGCGTCGTGGACGAGCAGTACTTC,CASSLLPSVVDEQYF
.,.,TRBJ2-1,TRBV7-2,TGTGCCAGCAGCAGGAGCGGATACAATGAGCAGTTCTTC,CASSRSGYNEQFF
.,.,TRBJ2-7,TRBV2,TGTGCCAGCATGGGCAGCTCCTACGAGCAGTACTTC,CASMGSSYEQYF
.,.,TRBJ2-5,TRBV7-3,TGTGCCAGCAGCTTAATGGGGGGAGAGACCCAGTACTTC,CASSLMGGETQYF
.,TRBD2,TRBJ2-1,TRBV10-3,TGTGCCATCAAGGGGACTAGCGGGCTCGATGAGCAGTTCTTC,CAIKGTSGLDEQFF
.,.,TRBJ2-5,TRBV14,TGTGCCAGCAGCCACCCGTTTGGCGGAGGGAGACAAGAGACCCAGTACTTC,CASSHPFGGGRQETQYF
once,.,TRBJ2-3,TRBV6-1,TGTGCCAGCGTCTTTGCTATCGGCACAGATACGCAGTATTTT,CASVFAIGTDTQYF
.,.,TRBJ2-5,TRBV5-4,TGTGCCAGCAGCTTGGCGGGACCCAGAGAGACCCAGTACTTC,CASSLAGPRETQYF
.,TRBD2,TRBJ2-3,TRBV30,TGTGCCTGGAGCCGACTAGCGGCTAGCACAGATACGCAGTATTTT,CAWSRLAASTDTQYF
once,.,TRBJ2-1,TRBV18,TGTGCCAGCTCACCTCGACAGGGACTGAATGAGCAGTTCTTC,CASSPRQGLNEQFF
once,.,TRBJ2-4,TRBV29-1,TGCAGCGTTTTACAGACGTTACTAGCCAAAAACATTCAGTACTTC,CSVLQTLLAKNIQYF
.,TRBD2,TRBJ2-1,TRBV14,TGTGCCAGCAGCCGCTTGGCAGGACTAGCGGGGGACAATGAGCAGTTCTTC,CASSRLAGLAGDNEQFF
.,.,TRBJ2-5,TRBV28,TGTGCCAGCAGTCCACTCACGAAGACCCAGTACTTC,CASSPLTKTQYF
.,TRBD2,TRBJ2-1,TRBV5-4,TGTGCCAGCAGCTTGGCCCTGCGGACTAGCGTCACCTACAATGAGCAGTTCTTC,CASSLALRTSVTYNEQFF
.,TRBD1,TRBJ2-5,TRBV2,TGTGCCAGCAACCGGGACAGCCAAGAGACCCAGTACTTC,CASNRDSQETQYF
.,TRBD1,TRBJ2-2,TRBV19,TGTGCCAGTAGTAGGGACAGGGATTTGTCCGGGGAGCTGTTTTTT,CASSRDRDLSGELFF
.,.,TRBJ1-4,TRBV18,TGTGCCAGCTCACCAAAGTCAAGTGAAAAACTGTTTTTT,CASSPKSSEKLFF
.,TRBD1,TRBJ1-6,TRBV4-3,TGCGCCAGCAGCCACGAAACAGGGGGATCCCTCCACTTT,CASSHETGGSLHF
.,.,TRBJ2-5,TRBV6-1,TGTGCCAGCAGTGAAAGGTCCCGCGGAGAGACCCAGTACTTC,CASSERSRGETQYF
.,.,TRBJ2-1,TRBV9,TGTGCCAGCAGTCCGTTCGTGGCTGGGTTGGGCAATGAGCAGTTCTTC,CASSPFVAGLGNEQFF
.,.,TRBJ2-1,TRBV4-3,TGCGCCAGCGCACTTTTGGGGGGCTACAATGAGCAGTTCTTC,CASALLGGYNEQFF
.,TRBD1,TRBJ2-7,TRBV11-3,TGTGCCAGCAGCTTCCCCTTAAGGACAGGGTACTACGAGCAGTACTTC,CASSFPLRTGYYEQYF
once,.,TRBJ1-2,TRBV20-1,TGCAGTGCGGGACCTAGGCATGGCTACACCTTC,CSAGPRHGYTF
.,.,TRBJ2-5,TRBV27,TGTGCCAGCCAAACCGGCCGGGAGACCCAGTACTTC,CASQTGRETQYF
.,TRBD2,TRBJ2-5,TRBV4-1,TGCGCCAGCAGCCAATGGACTAGCGGTCAAGAGACCCAGTACTTC,CASSQWTSGQETQYF
.,.,TRBJ2-5,TRBV4-2,TGTGCCAGCAGCCAAGCCCCCGGGATAGGGACAGAGACCCAGTACTTC,CASSQAPGIGTETQYF
.,.,TRBJ1-5,TRBV2,TGTGCCAGCAGTTATACAGGGCAGGAACAGCCCCAGCATTTT,CASSYTGQEQPQHF
.,.,TRBJ1-4,TRBV15,TGTGCCACCAGCAGAGCCCTATATGAAAAACTGTTTTTT,CATSRALYEKLFF
.,.,TRBJ2-1,TRBV7-6,TGTGCCAGCAGCCCCGGGACTGTCCCATCCTACAATGAGCAGTTCTTC,CASSPGTVPSYNEQFF
.,TRBD2,TRBJ2-2,TRBV7-6,TGTGCCAGCAGCCCGAAACTAGCGGGAGGGGTTTCTATCGGGGAGCTGTTTTTT,CASSPKLAGGVSIGELFF
.,.,TRBJ2-5,TRBV15,TGTGCCACCAGCAGAGGGGGACCCGGGACCCAGTACTTC,CATSRGGPGTQYF
few,TRBD1,TRBJ1-2,TRBV6-1,TGTGCCAGCACCACCCAGAAGGGACAGGGTCTAGGCTACACCTTC,CASTTQKGQGLGYTF
.,.,TRBJ2-1,TRBV7-9,TGTGCCAGCAGCTTAGGTCAGGGGGGTTTCGAGTTCTTC,CASSLGQGGFEFF
.,TRBD2,TRBJ2-5,TRBV4-2,TGTGCCAGCAGCCAAGAATTGGGACTAGGTGGAGAGACCCAGTACTTC,CASSQELGLGGETQYF
.,.,TRBJ1-2,TRBV28,TGTGCCAGCAGCCAAGCCGTTGGGTACGGCTATGGCTACACCTTC,CASSQAVGYGYGYTF
.,TRBD2,TRBJ2-1,TRBV20-1,TGCAGTGCTAGGGTAGCGGGACAACAGTTCTTC,CSARVAGQQFF
.,.,TRBJ1-1,TRBV6-4,TGTGCCAGCCGAGGACAGCTGGACACTGAAGCTTTCTTT,CASRGQLDTEAFF